These T cell receptor beta chains were read from a single sample in a study of shared clonotypes between healthy human individuals. Sequencing used immunoSEQ multiplex PCR; TCRdb keeps in-frame clones, though not all of them. The repertoire holds roughly 2.2 million clones, with under 95% as singletons. Material for sequencing was naive CD4+ T cells from PBMCs. Source of these receptors: a man between 18 and 35 years old in good health. Some clones in this sample may be carry-over from other donors' samples. Both conserved end residues are part of each CDR3. D genes are given only for firm matches. Clone size appears in some rows only: once, few, many, or a class for an expanded clone.

CASSVGPGGNYGYTF	TGTGCCAGCAGCGTAGGGCCAGGGGGCAACTATGGCTACACCTTC	-	TRBJ1-2	TRBD1	TRBV9
CASSRRWGANTEAFF	TGTGCCAGCAGCCGGCGTTGGGGGGCGAACACTGAAGCTTTCTTT	-	TRBJ1-1	-	TRBV6-5
CASSVVNGGGGYQETQYF	TGTGCCAGCAGCGTAGTCAACGGGGGAGGCGGGTACCAAGAGACCCAGTACTTC	-	TRBJ2-5	-	TRBV9
CASSISGSTDTQYF	TGTGCCAGTAGTATCAGCGGGAGTACAGATACGCAGTATTTT	-	TRBJ2-3	TRBD2	TRBV19
CASGLSGGTLSYEQYF	TGTGCCAGCGGACTGTCGGGGGGCACACTCTCCTACGAGCAGTACTTC	-	TRBJ2-7	-	TRBV5-8
CASSLQGYNEQFF	TGTGCCAGCAGCCTACAGGGTTACAATGAGCAGTTCTTC	-	TRBJ2-1	-	TRBV11-3
CASPLRPTGPFGAGANVLTF	TGTGCCAGCCCCCTGAGGCCCACAGGGCCCTTTGGTGCTGGGGCCAACGTCCTGACTTTC	once	TRBJ2-6	-	TRBV14
CASSAQGGNQPQHF	TGTGCCAGCAGTGCCCAGGGGGGCAATCAGCCCCAGCATTTT	-	TRBJ1-5	TRBD1	TRBV6-1
CASNPQGASYEQYF	TGTGCCAGCAATCCTCAGGGGGCTTCCTACGAGCAGTACTTC	-	TRBJ2-7	TRBD1	TRBV2
CASSRGQGVLNTEAFF	TGCGCCAGCAGCCGTGGACAGGGGGTGTTGAACACTGAAGCTTTCTTT	-	TRBJ1-1	TRBD1	TRBV4-1
CASSQGTVSNQPQHF	TGTGCCAGCAGCCAAGGGACGGTGAGCAATCAGCCCCAGCATTTT	-	TRBJ1-5	-	TRBV5-8
CASSGEGNTQYF	TGTGCCAGCAGTGGGGAAGGGAATACGCAGTATTTT	-	TRBJ2-3	-	TRBV6-6
CASSQGRDWTGGKIGELFF	TGTGCCAGCAGCCAAGGACGTGACTGGACAGGGGGAAAAATAGGGGAGCTGTTTTTT	-	TRBJ2-2	TRBD1	TRBV4-2
CASSLGPGKNEKLFF	TGTGCCAGCAGTTTAGGGCCGGGAAAGAATGAAAAACTGTTTTTT	-	TRBJ1-4	-	TRBV28
CASSLVQETQYF	TGTGCCAGCAGCTTGGTTCAAGAGACCCAGTACTTC	-	TRBJ2-5	-	TRBV2
CASSPQGLPTNEKLFF	TGTGCCAGCAGCCCCCAGGGGCTCCCAACTAATGAAAAACTGTTTTTT	once	TRBJ1-4	-	TRBV27